A single sample gave rise to the 26 T cell receptor beta chains below, sequenced in a study of shared clonotypes between healthy human individuals. Profiled with immunoSEQ multiplex PCR; TCRdb holds only in-frame clones, not every one. The sample has a few million clones; 90% to 95% are singletons. Material for sequencing was naive CD4+ T cells from PBMCs. As to subset: CD45RA+ positively selected. Source of these receptors: a man between 18 and 35 years old in good health. Some clones in this sample may be carry-over from other donors' samples.

As for this clone: The sample has other DNA sequences that encode this CDR3 too. Here the CDR3 DNA reads TGTGCCAGCAGCTCTGGGGGTGAGCAGTTCTTC. It yields the protein CASSSGGEQFF. The chain is built from TRBV7-3 and TRBJ2-1; D may be TRBD1 or TRBD2 (5 bases each). CDR3 length: 11 amino acids. Germline V gene lookup returns CDR1 SGHTA and CDR2 FQGTGA. The V end was cut by 4 bases, the J end by 9 bases, with 7 bases between.

As concerns this clone: The identical CDR3 is also encoded by other nucleotide sequences in the sample. The rearrangement joins TRBV7-2 to TRBJ1-5, with D maybe TRBD1 (6 bases). CDR3 size: 14 residues. With 2 bases removed from V and 2 bases from J, the gap between germline ends came to 7 bases. The germline V gene encodes CDR1 SGHTA and CDR2 FQGNSA. The chain's CDR3 is CASSLNRGNQPQHF. The CDR3 coding sequence is TGTGCCAGCAGCTTAAACAGGGGCAATCAGCCCCAGCATTTT.

This chain connects TRBV2 to TRBJ1-1, with D perhaps TRBD1 (5 bases). The CDR3 length is 12 residues. Germline loops: CDR1 SNHLY, CDR2 FYNNEI. Trimming cost V 10 bases and J 10 bases, with 19 bases left between them. Written as DNA, the CDR3 is TGTGCCACCGACGGGGGGTCCCGTCGAGCTTTCTTT. It encodes CATDGGSRRAFF.

The genes are TRBV5-1 and TRBJ2-3; no firm D call. V dropped 4 bases and J dropped 4 bases, with 16 bases sitting between them. CDR1 SGHRS and CDR2 YFSETQ come from the germline V gene. The CDR3 contains 15 residues. The CDR3 coding sequence is TGCGCCAGCAGCGCTAACCAAGTCGGAGCAGATACGCAGTATTTT. This translates into CASSANQVGADTQYF.

Here the CDR3 reads CASSQVSPGASSGANVLTF. For the CDR3, the DNA is TGTGCCAGCAGCCAAGTATCCCCAGGGGCCAGCTCTGGGGCCAACGTCCTGACTTTC. The J gene is TRBJ2-6, the V gene TRBV4-2; a weak D match, TRBD1 (6 bases). This CDR3 is built from 19 residues. Trimming removed 1 base from V and 0 bases from J, with 16 bases in between. Per germline, CDR1 LGHNA and CDR2 YNFKEQ.

CDR3 region: CASSSRVEDYGYTF. The CDR3 DNA follows: TGCGCCAGCAGCTCCCGAGTAGAAGACTATGGCTACACCTTC. The J gene is TRBJ1-2, the V gene TRBV5-1; D unresolved. Trimming took off 3 bases at V and 3 bases at J, with 12 bases between the two ends. Germline CDR1 reads SGHRS; CDR2 reads YFSETQ. The CDR3 is made up of 14 amino acids.

A remark on this clone: This same CDR3 is encoded by further DNA sequences in the sample. The rearrangement links TRBV18 to TRBJ1-2; D may be TRBD1 (5 bases). The CDR3 has 13 amino acids. Germline-derived CDR1 and CDR2 are KGHSH and LQKENI. Trimming left V 6 bases short and J 0 bases short, with 8 bases between. This chain's CDR3 is CASSEGANYGYTF. DNA of the CDR3: TGTGCCAGCTCCGAAGGGGCTAACTATGGCTACACCTTC.

V and J are TRBV5-1 and TRBJ2-1, with D unresolved. Trimming took off 5 bases at V and 10 bases at J, with 22 bases between the two ends. This CDR3 spans 15 amino acids. Germline CDR1 is SGHRS and CDR2 is YFSETQ. CDR3 nucleotide sequence: TGCGCCAGCAGGGTTGGCCCCACCACGTCGCACGAGCAGTTCTTC. Encoded protein: CASRVGPTTSHEQFF.

This chain uses TRBV27 with TRBJ2-1; D gene ambiguous. Germline V gene data show CDR1 as MNHEY and CDR2 as SMNVEV (reference sequence). The CDR3 contains 15 residues. The V end lost 5 bases, the J end lost 3 bases, and 14 bases lay between the germline ends. The CDR3 coding sequence is TGTGCCAGCAGTCAGGTCTCCTGGAGCTACAATGAGCAGTTCTTC. As protein: CASSQVSWSYNEQFF.

The V gene is TRBV7-3, the J gene TRBJ2-5, with 7 bases matching TRBD1. The CDR3 runs 13 residues. The germline V gene encodes CDR1 SGHTA and CDR2 FQGTGA. Germline trimming cut 5 bases from V and 4 bases from J; bases unmatched to any gene: 4. The CDR3 sequence: CASSASGGETQYF. The DNA for the CDR3 is TGTGCCAGCAGCGCTTCAGGGGGAGAGACCCAGTACTTC.

The V call is TRBV6-6, the J call TRBJ2-1; 9 bases fit TRBD1. This CDR3 comprises 13 residues. Germline CDR1 reads MNHNY; CDR2 reads SVGAGI (reference sequence). V lost 6 bases, J lost 7 bases, and 4 bases stayed unmatched. This chain's CDR3 is CASRWTGENEQFF. CDR3 sequence (DNA): TGTGCCAGCAGGTGGACAGGGGAGAATGAGCAGTTCTTC.

As regards this clone: Within the sample, other DNA sequences also encode this same CDR3. This rearrangement joins TRBV9 to TRBJ2-5, with unresolved D. Trimming cost V 1 base and J 5 bases, with 9 bases left between them. Germline V gives CDR1 SGDLS, CDR2 YYNGEE. This CDR3 region has 13 residues. CDR3 DNA sequence: TGTGCCAGCAGCGTACGAATAGGCGAGACCCAGTACTTC. Its translation is CASSVRIGETQYF.

A word on this clone: Other DNA sequences within the sample encode an identical CDR3. The chain employs TRBV28 and TRBJ1-2, with TRBD1 matching 8 bases. There are 15 residues in the CDR3. Germline trimming cut 3 bases from V and 1 base from J; bases unmatched to any gene: 4. Germline V gives CDR1 MDHEN, CDR2 SYDVKM. The CDR3 here is CASSLGTGVNYGYTF. The CDR3 DNA reads TGTGCCAGCAGTTTGGGGACAGGAGTTAACTATGGCTACACCTTC.

This clone was seen once. The chain couples TRBV5-1 to TRBJ2-7; D remains unclear. This CDR3 has 11 amino acids. Deletions cut 6 bases from V and 7 bases from J, with 11 bases between. The germline V gene has CDR1 SGHRS and CDR2 YFSETQ. The CDR3 loop reads CASTLMGEQYF. CDR3 DNA: TGCGCCAGCACCCTGATGGGGGAGCAGTACTTC.

This chain uses TRBV30 with TRBJ2-5, with 7 nucleotides matching TRBD1. This CDR3 contains 15 residues. V shed 8 bases and J 5 bases; nucleotides not matched to a gene: 17. CDR1 and CDR2 from the germline V gene are GTSNPN and SVGIG (reference sequence). DNA of the CDR3: TGTGCCGCTGGACGTCGGGACAGAGGATGGGAGACCCAGTACTTC. This sequence encodes CAAGRRDRGWETQYF. Complete variable domain (other parts from reference TRBV30 and TRBJ2-5): SQTIHQWPATLVQPVGSPLSLECTVEGTSNPNLYWYRQAAGRGLQLLFYSVGIGQISSEVPQNLSASRPQDRQFILSSKKLLLSDSGFYLCAAGRRDRGWETQYFGPGTRLLVL.

Only one count was recorded for this clone. The chain links TRBV30 to TRBJ1-3, with 7 bases lining up with TRBD1. CDR3 length: 17 amino acids. Germline V lookup: CDR1 GTSNPN, CDR2 SVGIG (reference sequence). Trimming removed 2 bases from V and 0 bases from J; junction bases left unmatched: 10. The CDR3 DNA follows: TGTGCCTGGAGTCTACCCGGGACAGCCGTCTCTGGAAACACCATATATTTT. Protein sequence: CAWSLPGTAVSGNTIYF.

This chain connects TRBV6-1 to TRBJ2-6; D is unresolved. V shed 0 bases and J shed 0 bases, with 12 bases lying between them. CDR3 length equals 18 residues. The germline V gene encodes CDR1 MNHNS and CDR2 SASEGT. The CDR3 DNA reads as TGTGCCAGCAGTGAAGCCCTCGCCACTTTCTCTGGGGCCAACGTCCTGACTTTC. Protein: CASSEALATFSGANVLTF.

The rearrangement joins TRBV7-3 to TRBJ2-1; 12 nucleotides agree with TRBD2. Unmatched junction bases numbered 2, after V lost 5 bases and J lost 3 bases. The germline V gene has CDR1 SGHTA and CDR2 FQGTGA. This CDR3 region has 15 residues. The CDR3, as DNA: TGTGCCAGCAGCCGACTAGCGGGAGACTACAATGAGCAGTTCTTC. This translates into CASSRLAGDYNEQFF.

The chain has TRBV4-2 and TRBJ1-1; D unclear. Trimming shortened V by 0 bases and J by 1 base, and 9 bases separated the two germline ends. The CDR3 runs 15 residues. Germline V lookup: CDR1 LGHNA, CDR2 YNFKEQ. The CDR3 DNA reads as TGTGCCAGCAGCCAAGACTTAGCCAAGAACACTGAAGCTTTCTTT. It is translated as CASSQDLAKNTEAFF.

J is TRBJ1-2 and V is TRBV4-1; tentative D call: TRBD1 (6 bases). The germline V and J ends were trimmed by 4 bases and 8 bases, with 11 bases remaining between them. The CDR3 length is 12 residues. Germline assignment: CDR1 MGHRA and CDR2 YSYEKL. This chain's CDR3 is CASSRAQGGYTF. The CDR3 bases are TGCGCCAGCAGCCGAGCCCAGGGGGGCTACACCTTC.

This CDR3 reads CASSQRGIAGLSYEQYF. The CDR3 nucleotides are TGTGCCAGCAGCCAGAGGGGGATTGCGGGACTGTCCTACGAGCAGTACTTC. The chain uses TRBV7-2 and TRBJ2-7; D is tentatively TRBD1 or TRBD2 (6 bases each). The CDR3 length is 17 residues. The germline V gene has CDR1 SGHTA and CDR2 FQGNSA. V shed 5 bases and J shed 1 base, with 21 bases lying between them.

CDR3: CASSEGIGLNQPQHF. Written as DNA, the CDR3 is TGTGCCAGCAGTGAAGGGATAGGCTTAAATCAGCCCCAGCATTTT. This chain uses TRBV6-1 with TRBJ1-5, with unresolved D. This CDR3 has 15 residues. Germline values: CDR1 MNHNS, CDR2 SASEGT. Trimming stripped 1 base from V and 4 bases from J, with 11 bases between.

The genes are TRBV28 and TRBJ1-2, with no clear D. Trimming took off 4 bases at V and 4 bases at J, with 10 bases between the two ends. The CDR3 is 13 amino acids. Germline V CDR1 and CDR2: MDHEN, SYDVKM. The CDR3 loop is CASSSGTFYGYTF. CDR3 coding DNA: TGTGCCAGCAGTTCAGGAACTTTCTATGGCTACACCTTC.

The chain combines TRBV11-2 with TRBJ1-3; D perhaps matches TRBD1 (5 bases). CDR3 size: 17 residues. Germline V gene data show CDR1 as SGHAT and CDR2 as FQNNGV. Between the trimmed V and J ends, which lost 6 bases and 0 bases, there was a span of 18 bases. This CDR3 is CASSRGPWFSSGNTIYF. In DNA form, the CDR3 reads TGTGCCAGCAGTAGGGGCCCTTGGTTCTCCTCTGGAAACACCATATATTTT.

V and J are TRBV5-4 and TRBJ1-1; weak D call: TRBD1 (5 bases). This CDR3 contains 13 residues. Germline V CDR1 and CDR2: SGHNT, YYREEE (reference sequence). V lost 5 bases, J lost 0 bases, and 8 bases lay in between. CDR3 in amino acids: CASRQTVNTEAFF. CDR3 in DNA: TGTGCCAGCAGACAGACAGTGAACACTGAAGCTTTCTTT.

The chain combines TRBV9 with TRBJ2-3; 8 nucleotides agree with TRBD2. With V trimmed by 2 bases and J by 3 bases, 11 bases remained unmatched. The CDR3 has 17 residues. CDR1 SGDLS and CDR2 YYNGEE come from the germline V gene. This CDR3 reads CASSVYNGRVGTDTQYF. CDR3 bases: TGTGCCAGCAGCGTTTACAACGGGAGGGTCGGGACAGATACGCAGTATTTT. Using reference TRBV9 and TRBJ2-3 for the parts outside the CDR3, the full variable domain is DSGVTQTPKHLITATGQRVTLRCSPRSGDLSVYWYQQSLDQGLQFLIQYYNGEERAKGNILERFSAQQFPDLHSELNLSSLELGDSALYFCASSVYNGRVGTDTQYFGPGTRLTVL.